Detailed here is one T cell receptor (beta chain). Its antigen is undetermined. This entry comes from a study of cytomegalovirus exposure and HLA in healthy donors. Looking at the study overall: Later, an analysis reported that the 95 to 150 validation repertoires had used the same platform as the roughly 680 first-cohort repertoires. General study results and limits: High sensitivity and specificity were reportedly achieved when the classifier diagnosed cytomegalovirus status. Among TCR beta chains, those listed as cytomegalovirus-associated numbered approximately 150.

The data were produced by immunoSEQ multiplex PCR, yet TCRdb's version contains in-frame clones alone and is incomplete. The data contain 100,000 to 150,000 clones, around 90% of them seen just once; the ten biggest clones take up 2% to 2.5%. Per germline, CDR1 MNHEY and CDR2 SVGAGI. The CDR3 sequence is 16 residues long. V gave up 2 bases and J gave up 7 bases; unmatched junction bases: 9. The specimen sequenced was PBMCs. This receptor was taken from a woman younger than 35 in good health and CMV-seronegative. The gene calls are TRBV6-5 and TRBJ2-1; 9 bases are a match to TRBD1. CDR3: CASSYDGQGIGNEQFF. In nucleotides, the CDR3 is TGTGCCAGCAGTTACGACGGACAGGGGATCGGGAATGAGCAGTTCTTC.